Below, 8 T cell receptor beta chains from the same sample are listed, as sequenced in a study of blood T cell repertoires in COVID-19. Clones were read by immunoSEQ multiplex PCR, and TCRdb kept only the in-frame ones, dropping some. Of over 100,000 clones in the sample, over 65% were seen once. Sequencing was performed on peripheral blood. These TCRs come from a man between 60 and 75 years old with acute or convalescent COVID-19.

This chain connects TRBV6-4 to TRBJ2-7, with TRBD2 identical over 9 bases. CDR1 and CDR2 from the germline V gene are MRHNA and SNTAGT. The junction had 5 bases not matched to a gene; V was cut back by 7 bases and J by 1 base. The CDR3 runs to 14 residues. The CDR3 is CASKVSGGSYEQYF. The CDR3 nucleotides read TGTGCCAGCAAAGTTAGCGGGGGATCCTACGAGCAGTACTTC.

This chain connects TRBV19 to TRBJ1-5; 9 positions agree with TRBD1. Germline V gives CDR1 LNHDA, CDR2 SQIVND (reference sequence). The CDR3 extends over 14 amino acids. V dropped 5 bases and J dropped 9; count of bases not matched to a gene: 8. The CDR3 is CASSQGQGSWPQHF. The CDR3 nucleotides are TGTGCCAGTAGTCAAGGACAGGGGTCCTGGCCCCAGCATTTT.

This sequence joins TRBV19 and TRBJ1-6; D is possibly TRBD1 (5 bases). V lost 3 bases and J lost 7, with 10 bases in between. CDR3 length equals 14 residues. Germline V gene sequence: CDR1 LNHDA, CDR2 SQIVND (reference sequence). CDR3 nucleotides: TGTGCCAGTAGTATCGCAGGGCTAAATTCACCCCTCCACTTT. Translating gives CASSIAGLNSPLHF. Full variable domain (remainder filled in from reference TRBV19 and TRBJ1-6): DGGITQSPKYLFRKEGQNVTLSCEQNLNHDAMYWYRQDPGQGLRLIYYSQIVNDFQKGDIAEGYSVSREKKESFPLTVTSAQKNPTAFYLCASSIAGLNSPLHFGNGTRLTVT.

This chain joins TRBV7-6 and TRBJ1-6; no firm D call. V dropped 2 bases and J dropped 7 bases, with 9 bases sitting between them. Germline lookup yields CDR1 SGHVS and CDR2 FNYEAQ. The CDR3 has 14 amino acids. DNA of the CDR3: TGTGCCAGCAGCTTAAGGCAGGCAAATTCACCCCTCCACTTT. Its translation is CASSLRQANSPLHF.

The CDR3 bases are TGTGCCAGCAGCCCCAAGACTAGCGGGAGCACAGATACGCAGTATTTT. Translating gives CASSPKTSGSTDTQYF. The rearrangement joins TRBV5-4 to TRBJ2-3; the match to TRBD2 covers 10 bases. Germline CDR1 is SGHNT and CDR2 is YYREEE (reference sequence). V shed 4 bases, J shed 0 bases, and the junction held 5 bases outside the gene matches. The CDR3 totals 16 residues.

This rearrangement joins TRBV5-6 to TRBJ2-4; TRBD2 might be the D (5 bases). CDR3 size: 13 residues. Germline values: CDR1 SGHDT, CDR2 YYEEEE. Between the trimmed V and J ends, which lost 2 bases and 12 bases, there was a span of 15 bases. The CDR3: CASSFRTPRNQYF. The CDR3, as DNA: TGTGCCAGCAGCTTTCGGACTCCGAGGAATCAGTACTTC.

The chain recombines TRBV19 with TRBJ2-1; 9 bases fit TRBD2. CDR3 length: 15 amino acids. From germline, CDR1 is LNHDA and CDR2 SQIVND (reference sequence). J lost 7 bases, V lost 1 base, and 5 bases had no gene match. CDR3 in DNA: TGTGCCAGTAGTATAGGCGGGACTAGCAGTAATGAGCAGTTCTTC. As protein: CASSIGGTSSNEQFF.

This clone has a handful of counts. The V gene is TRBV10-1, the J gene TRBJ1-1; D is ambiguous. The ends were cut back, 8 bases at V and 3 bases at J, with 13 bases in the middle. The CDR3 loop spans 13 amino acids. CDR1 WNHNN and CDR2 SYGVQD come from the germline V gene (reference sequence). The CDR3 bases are TGCGCCAGCTCGCCCTGGCTTGACACTGAAGCTTTCTTT. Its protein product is CASSPWLDTEAFF.